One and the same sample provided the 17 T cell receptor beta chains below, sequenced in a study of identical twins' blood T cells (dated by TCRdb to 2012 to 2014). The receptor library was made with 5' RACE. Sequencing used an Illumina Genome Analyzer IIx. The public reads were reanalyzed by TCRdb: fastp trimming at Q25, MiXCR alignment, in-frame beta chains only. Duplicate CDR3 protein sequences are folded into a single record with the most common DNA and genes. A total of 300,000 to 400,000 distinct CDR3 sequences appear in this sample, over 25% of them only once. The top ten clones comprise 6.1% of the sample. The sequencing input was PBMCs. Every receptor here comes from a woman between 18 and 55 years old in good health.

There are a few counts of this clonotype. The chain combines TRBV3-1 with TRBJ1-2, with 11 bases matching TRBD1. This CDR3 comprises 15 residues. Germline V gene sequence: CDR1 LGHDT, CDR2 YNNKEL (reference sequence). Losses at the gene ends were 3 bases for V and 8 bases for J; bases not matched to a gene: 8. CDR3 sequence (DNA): TGTGCCAGCAGCCATTTGGACAGGGGGCAATTCGGCTACACCTTC. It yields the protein CASSHLDRGQFGYTF.

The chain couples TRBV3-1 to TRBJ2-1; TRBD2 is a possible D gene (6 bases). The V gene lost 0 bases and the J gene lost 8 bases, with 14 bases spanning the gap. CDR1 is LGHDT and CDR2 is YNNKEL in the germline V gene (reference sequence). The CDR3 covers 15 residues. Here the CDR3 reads CASSQDVTRGYEQFF. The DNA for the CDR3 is TGTGCCAGCAGCCAAGATGTGACCCGGGGGTATGAGCAGTTCTTC.

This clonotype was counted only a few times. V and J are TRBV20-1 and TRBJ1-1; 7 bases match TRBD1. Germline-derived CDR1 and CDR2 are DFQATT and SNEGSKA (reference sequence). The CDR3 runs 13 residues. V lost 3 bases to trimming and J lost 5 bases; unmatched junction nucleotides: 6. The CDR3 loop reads CSASKGADTEAFF. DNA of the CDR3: TGCAGTGCTAGCAAGGGGGCGGATACTGAAGCTTTCTTT.

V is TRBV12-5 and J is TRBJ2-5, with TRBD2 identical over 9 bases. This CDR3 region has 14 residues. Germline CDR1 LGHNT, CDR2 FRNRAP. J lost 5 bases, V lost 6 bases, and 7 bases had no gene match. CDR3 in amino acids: CASGRGGGSETQYF. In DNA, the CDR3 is TGTGCTAGTGGGCGGGGGGGCGGATCGGAGACCCAGTACTTC.

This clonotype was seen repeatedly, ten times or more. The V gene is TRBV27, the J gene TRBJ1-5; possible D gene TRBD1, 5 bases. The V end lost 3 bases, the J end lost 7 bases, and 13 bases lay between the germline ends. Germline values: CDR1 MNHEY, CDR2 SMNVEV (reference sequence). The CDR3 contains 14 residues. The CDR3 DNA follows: TGTGCCAGCAGTTTCGGGGGGTCGGGGCAGCCCCAGCATTTT. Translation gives CASSFGGSGQPQHF.

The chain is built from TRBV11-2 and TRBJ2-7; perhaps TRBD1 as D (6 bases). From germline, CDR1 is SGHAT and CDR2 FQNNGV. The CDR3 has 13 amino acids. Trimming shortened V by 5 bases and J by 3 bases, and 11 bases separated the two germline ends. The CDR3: CASSRDTFYEQYF. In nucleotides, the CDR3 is TGTGCCAGCAGCAGGGACACATTCTACGAGCAGTACTTC.

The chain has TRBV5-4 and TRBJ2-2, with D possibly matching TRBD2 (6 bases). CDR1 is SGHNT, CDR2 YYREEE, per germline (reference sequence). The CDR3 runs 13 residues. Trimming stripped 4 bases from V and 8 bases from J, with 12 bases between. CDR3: CASSPSAGGELFF. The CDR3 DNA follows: TGTGCCAGCAGCCCCTCTGCGGGGGGGGAGCTGTTTTTT.

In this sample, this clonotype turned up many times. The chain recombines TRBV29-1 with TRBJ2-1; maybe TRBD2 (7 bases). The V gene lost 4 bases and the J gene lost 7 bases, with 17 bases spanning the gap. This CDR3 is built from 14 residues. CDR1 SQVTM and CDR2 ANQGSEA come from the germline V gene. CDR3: CSVAGATSKNEQFF. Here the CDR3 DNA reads TGCAGCGTTGCGGGGGCGACTAGCAAGAATGAGCAGTTCTTC.

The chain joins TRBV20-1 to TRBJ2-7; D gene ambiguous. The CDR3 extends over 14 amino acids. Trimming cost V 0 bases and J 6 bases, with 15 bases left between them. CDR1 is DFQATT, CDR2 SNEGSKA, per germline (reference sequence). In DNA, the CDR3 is TGCAGTGCTAGAGAGAGCAGGTCCCGCGGCGAGCAGTACTTC. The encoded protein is CSARESRSRGEQYF.

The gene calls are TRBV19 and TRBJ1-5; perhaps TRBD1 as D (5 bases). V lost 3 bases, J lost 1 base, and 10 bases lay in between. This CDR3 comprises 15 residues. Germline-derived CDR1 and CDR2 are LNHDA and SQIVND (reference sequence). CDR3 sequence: CASSIWGPSNQPQHF. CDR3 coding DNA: TGTGCCAGTAGTATCTGGGGCCCAAGCAATCAGCCCCAGCATTTT.

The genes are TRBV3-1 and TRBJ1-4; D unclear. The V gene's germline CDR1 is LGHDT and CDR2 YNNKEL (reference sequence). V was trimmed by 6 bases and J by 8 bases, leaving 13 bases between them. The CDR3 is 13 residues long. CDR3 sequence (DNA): TGTGCCAGCAGAATGACGGGTCGGGAAAAACTGTTTTTT. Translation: CASRMTGREKLFF.

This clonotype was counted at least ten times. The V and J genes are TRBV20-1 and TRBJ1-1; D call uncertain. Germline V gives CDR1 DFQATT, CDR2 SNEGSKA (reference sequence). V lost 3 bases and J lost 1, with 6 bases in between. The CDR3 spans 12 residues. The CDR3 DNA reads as TGCAGTGCTAGTTTACAGAACACTGAAGCTTTCTTT. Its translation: CSASLQNTEAFF.

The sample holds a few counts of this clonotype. The CDR3 DNA follows: TGCAGTGCTAGAGGGATCCAAGAGACCCAGTACTTC. This gives the protein CSARGIQETQYF. The chain carries TRBV20-1 and TRBJ2-5; no firm D call. The CDR3 extends over 12 amino acids. V gave up 1 base and J gave up 1 base, with 4 bases separating them. From germline, CDR1 is DFQATT and CDR2 SNEGSKA (reference sequence).

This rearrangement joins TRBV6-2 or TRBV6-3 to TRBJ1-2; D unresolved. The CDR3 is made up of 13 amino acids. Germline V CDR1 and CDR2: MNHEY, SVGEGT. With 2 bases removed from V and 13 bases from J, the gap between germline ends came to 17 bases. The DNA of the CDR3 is TGTGCCAGCAGTTACATACCGGCGGGAGATTGCACCTTC. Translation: CASSYIPAGDCTF.

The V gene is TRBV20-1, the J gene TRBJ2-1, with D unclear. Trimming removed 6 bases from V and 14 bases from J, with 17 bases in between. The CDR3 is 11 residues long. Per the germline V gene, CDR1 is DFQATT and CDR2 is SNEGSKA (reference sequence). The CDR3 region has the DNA TGCAGTGCCGAAAGACGCCATAGAAAGTTCTTC. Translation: CSAERRHRKFF.

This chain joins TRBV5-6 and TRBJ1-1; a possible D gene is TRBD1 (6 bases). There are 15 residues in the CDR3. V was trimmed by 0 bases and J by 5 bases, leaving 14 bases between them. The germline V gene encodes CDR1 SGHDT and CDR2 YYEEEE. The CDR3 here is CASSLGDTAGTEAFF. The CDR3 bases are TGTGCCAGCAGCTTGGGGGACACTGCGGGAACTGAAGCTTTCTTT.

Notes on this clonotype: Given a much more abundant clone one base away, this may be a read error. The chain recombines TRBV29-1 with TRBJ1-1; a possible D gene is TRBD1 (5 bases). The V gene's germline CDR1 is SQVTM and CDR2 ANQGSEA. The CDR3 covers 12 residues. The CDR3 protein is CSVQGSNTGAFF. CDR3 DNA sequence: TGCAGCGTTCAGGGTTCGAACACTGGAGCTTTCTTT.